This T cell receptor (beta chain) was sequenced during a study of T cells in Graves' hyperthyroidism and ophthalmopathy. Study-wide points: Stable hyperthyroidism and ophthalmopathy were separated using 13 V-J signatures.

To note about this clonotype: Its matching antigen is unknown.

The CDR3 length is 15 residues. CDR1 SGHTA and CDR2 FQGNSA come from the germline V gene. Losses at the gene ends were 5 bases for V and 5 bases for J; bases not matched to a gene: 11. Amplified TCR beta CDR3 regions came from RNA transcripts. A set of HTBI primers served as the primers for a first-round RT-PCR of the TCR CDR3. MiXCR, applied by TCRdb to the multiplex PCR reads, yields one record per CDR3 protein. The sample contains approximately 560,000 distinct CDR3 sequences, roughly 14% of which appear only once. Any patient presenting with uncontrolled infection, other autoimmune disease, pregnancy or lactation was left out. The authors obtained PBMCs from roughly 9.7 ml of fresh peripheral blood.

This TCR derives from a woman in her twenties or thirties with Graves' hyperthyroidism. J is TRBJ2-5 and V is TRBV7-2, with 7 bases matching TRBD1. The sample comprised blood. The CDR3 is CASSQSPTGLETQYF. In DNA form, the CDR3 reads TGTGCCAGCAGCCAATCTCCGACAGGGTTGGAGACCCAGTACTTC.